This T cell receptor beta chain was sequenced during a study of a mutant IDH1 vaccine in newly diagnosed glioma. Noted time point: week 5, during vaccination. Each vaccine dose was 300 ug of mutant IDH1 20-mer peptide, with topical imiquimod. The table lists this clone with a few counts. Its target is not known. With 10 bases removed from V and 5 bases from J, the gap between germline ends came to 17 bases. This CDR3 contains 13 residues. Per germline, CDR1 MNHEY and CDR2 SMNVEV (reference sequence). Measured with immunoSEQ multiplex PCR; TCRdb has only the in-frame clones, and not every one. Among tens of thousands of clones listed, 80% to 90% were seen once.

Material: PBMCs, obtained from a glioma patient whose treatment included an IDH1 peptide vaccine. V usage is TRBV27 and J usage is TRBJ1-2; D gene unclear. The origin of this receptor is a man in his forties or fifties with glioma. Here the CDR3 DNA reads TGTGCCACCTTGGGTCCCGTTGGATATGGCTACACCTTC. Translating gives CATLGPVGYGYTF.